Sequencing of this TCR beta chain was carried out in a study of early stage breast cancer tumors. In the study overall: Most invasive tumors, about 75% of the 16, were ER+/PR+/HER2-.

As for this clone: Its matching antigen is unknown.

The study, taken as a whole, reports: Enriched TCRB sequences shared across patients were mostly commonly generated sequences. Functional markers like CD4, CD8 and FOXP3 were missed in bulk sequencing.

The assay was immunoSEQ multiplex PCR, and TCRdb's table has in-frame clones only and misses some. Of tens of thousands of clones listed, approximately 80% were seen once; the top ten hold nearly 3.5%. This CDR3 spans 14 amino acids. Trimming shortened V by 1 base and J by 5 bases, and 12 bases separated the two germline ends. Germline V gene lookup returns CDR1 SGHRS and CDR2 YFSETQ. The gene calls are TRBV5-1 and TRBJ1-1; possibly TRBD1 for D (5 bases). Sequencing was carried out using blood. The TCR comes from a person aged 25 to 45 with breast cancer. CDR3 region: CASSLSAGITEAFF. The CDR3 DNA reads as TGCGCCAGCAGCTTGTCGGCAGGGATAACTGAAGCTTTCTTT. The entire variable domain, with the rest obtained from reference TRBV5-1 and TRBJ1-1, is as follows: KAGVTQTPRYLIKTRGQQVTLSCSPISGHRSVSWYQQTPGQGLQFLFEYFSETQRNKGNFPGRFSGRQFSNSRSEMNVSTLELGDSALYLCASSLSAGITEAFFGQGTRLTVV.